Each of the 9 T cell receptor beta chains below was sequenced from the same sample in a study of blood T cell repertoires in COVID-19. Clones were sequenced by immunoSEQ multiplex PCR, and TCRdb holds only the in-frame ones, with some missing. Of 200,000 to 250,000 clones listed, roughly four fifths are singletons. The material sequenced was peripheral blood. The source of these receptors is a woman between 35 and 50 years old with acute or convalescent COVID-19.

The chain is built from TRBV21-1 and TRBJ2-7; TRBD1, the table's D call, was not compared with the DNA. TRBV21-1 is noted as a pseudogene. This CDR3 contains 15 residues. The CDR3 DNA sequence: TGTGCCAGCAGCAAAGGAGGCAGGGGGCAAGACGAGCAGTACTTC. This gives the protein CASSKGGRGQDEQYF.

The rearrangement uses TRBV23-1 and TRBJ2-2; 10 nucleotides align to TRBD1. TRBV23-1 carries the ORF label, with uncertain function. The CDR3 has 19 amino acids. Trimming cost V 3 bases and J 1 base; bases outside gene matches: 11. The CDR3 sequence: CASSHCGTGEIWNTGELFF. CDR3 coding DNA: TGCGCCAGCAGTCACTGTGGGACAGGGGAAATCTGGAACACCGGGGAGCTGTTTTTT.

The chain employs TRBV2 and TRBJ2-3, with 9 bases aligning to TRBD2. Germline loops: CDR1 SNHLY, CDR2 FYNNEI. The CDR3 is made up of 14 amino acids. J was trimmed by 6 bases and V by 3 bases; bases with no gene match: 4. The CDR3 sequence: CASSDYAGGDTQYF. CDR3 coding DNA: TGTGCCAGCAGTGATTACGCGGGGGGGGATACGCAGTATTTT.

CDR3 loop: CASSPGRDTEAFF. CDR3 in DNA: TGTGCCAGCAGCCCAGGGAGGGACACTGAAGCTTTCTTT. The J gene is TRBJ1-1, the V gene TRBV11-2, with D possibly being TRBD1 (5 bases). CDR3 size: 13 residues. V was pared by 5 bases and J by 3 bases, with 10 bases between. Germline V CDR1 and CDR2: SGHAT, FQNNGV.

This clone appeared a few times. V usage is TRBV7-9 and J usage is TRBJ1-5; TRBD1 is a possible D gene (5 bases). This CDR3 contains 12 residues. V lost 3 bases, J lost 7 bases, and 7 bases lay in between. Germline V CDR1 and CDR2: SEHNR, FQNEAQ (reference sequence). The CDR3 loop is CASSFREQPQHF. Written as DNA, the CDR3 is TGTGCCAGCAGCTTCAGGGAACAGCCCCAGCATTTT.

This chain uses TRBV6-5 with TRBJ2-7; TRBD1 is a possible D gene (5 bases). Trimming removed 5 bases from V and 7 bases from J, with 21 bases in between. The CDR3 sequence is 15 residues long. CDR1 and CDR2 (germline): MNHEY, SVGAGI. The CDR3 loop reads CASSPTWIGEREQYF. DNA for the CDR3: TGTGCCAGCAGTCCGACCTGGATAGGGGAACGGGAGCAGTACTTC.

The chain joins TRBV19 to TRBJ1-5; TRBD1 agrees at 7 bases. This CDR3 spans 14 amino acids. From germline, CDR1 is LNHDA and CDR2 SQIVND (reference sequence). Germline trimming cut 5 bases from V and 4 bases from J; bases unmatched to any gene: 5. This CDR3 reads CASSVDRWNQPQHF. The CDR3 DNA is TGTGCCAGTAGTGTGGACAGGTGGAATCAGCCCCAGCATTTT.

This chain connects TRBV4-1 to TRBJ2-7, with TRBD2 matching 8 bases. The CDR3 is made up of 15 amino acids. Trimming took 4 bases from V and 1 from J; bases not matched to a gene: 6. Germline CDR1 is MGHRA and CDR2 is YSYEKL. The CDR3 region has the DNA TGCGCCAGCAGCCGAGTTAGCGGGATTTCCTACGAGCAGTACTTC. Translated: CASSRVSGISYEQYF.

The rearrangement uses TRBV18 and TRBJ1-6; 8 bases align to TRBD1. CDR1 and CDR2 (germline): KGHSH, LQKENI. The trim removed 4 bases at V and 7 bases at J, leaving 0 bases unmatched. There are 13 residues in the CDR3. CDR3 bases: TGTGCCAGCTCACGGACAGGGAATTCACCCCTCCACTTT. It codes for CASSRTGNSPLHF.